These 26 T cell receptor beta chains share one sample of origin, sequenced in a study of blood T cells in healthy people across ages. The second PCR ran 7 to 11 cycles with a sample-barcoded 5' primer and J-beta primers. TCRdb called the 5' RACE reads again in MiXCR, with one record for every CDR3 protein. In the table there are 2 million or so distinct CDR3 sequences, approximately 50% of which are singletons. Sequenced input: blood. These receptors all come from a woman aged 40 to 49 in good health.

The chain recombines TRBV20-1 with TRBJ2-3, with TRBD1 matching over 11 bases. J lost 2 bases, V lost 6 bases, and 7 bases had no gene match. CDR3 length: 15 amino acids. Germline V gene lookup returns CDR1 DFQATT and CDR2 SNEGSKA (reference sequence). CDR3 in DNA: TGCAGTGCAACCCGGACAGGGGGCCTCACAGATACGCAGTATTTT. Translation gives CSATRTGGLTDTQYF.

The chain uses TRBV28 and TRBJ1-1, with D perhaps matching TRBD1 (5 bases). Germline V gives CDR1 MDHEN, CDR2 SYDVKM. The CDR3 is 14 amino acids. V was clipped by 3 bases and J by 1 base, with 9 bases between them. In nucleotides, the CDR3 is TGTGCCAGCAGTTTGGGGCCGAAGAACACTGAAGCTTTCTTT. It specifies CASSLGPKNTEAFF.

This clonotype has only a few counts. CDR3: CASSLVPSRSYEQYF. CDR3 nucleotide sequence: TGTGCCAGCAGTTTGGTCCCCAGTCGCTCCTACGAGCAGTACTTC. The gene calls are TRBV28 and TRBJ2-7; D not resolved. In germline, CDR1 is MDHEN, CDR2 SYDVKM. The ends were cut back, 3 bases at V and 0 bases at J, with 12 bases in the middle. The CDR3 sequence is 15 residues long.

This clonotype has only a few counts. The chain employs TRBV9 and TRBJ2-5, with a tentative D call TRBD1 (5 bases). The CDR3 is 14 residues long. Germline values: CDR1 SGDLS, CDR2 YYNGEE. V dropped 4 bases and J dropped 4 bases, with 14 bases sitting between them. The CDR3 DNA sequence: TGTGCCAGCAGCCTCGACAGTTTATCAGAGACCCAGTACTTC. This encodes CASSLDSLSETQYF.

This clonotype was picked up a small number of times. In nucleotides, the CDR3 is TGTGCCAGCACGCAAGAAGCTGTCAGCACAGATACGCAGTATTTT. It is translated as CASTQEAVSTDTQYF. V is TRBV7-8 and J is TRBJ2-3; D is unresolved. Deletions cut 7 bases from V and 0 bases from J, with 14 bases between. This CDR3 is 15 amino acids long. The germline V gene has CDR1 SGHVS and CDR2 FQNEAQ.

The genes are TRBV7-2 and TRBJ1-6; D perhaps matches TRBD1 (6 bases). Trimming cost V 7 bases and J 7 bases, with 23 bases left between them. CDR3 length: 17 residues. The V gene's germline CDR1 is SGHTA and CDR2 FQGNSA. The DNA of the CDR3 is TGTGCCAGCAACTCGGAGATACAGGGAGGAAAAAATTCACCCCTCCACTTT. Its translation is CASNSEIQGGKNSPLHF.

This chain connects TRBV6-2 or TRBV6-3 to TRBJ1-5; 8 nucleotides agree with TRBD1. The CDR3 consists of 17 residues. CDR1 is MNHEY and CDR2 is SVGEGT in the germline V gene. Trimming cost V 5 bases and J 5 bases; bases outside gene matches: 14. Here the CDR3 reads CASSPPRWTGRDQPQHF. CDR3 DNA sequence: TGTGCCAGCAGTCCCCCCAGATGGACAGGGAGGGATCAGCCCCAGCATTTT.

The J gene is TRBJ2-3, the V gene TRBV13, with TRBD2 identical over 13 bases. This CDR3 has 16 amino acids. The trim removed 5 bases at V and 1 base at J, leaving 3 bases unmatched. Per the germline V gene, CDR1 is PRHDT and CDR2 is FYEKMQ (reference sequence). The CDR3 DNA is TGTGCCAGCAGCCACGGACTAGCGGGGGGCACAGATACGCAGTATTTT. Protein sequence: CASSHGLAGGTDTQYF.

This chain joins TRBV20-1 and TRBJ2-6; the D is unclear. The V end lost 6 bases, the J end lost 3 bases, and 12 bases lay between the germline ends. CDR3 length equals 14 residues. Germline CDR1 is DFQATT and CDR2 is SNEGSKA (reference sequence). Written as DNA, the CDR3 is TGCAGTGCCCTCCTTCGGTATGGGGCCAACGTCCTGACTTTC. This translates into CSALLRYGANVLTF.

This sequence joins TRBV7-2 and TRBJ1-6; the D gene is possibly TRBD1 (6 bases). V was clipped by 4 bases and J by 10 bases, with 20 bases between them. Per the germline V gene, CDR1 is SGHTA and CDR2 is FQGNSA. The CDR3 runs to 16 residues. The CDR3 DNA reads TGTGCCAGCAGCTCCGCATCCTCCAGGGGTGGGTCACCCCTCCACTTT. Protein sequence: CASSSASSRGGSPLHF.

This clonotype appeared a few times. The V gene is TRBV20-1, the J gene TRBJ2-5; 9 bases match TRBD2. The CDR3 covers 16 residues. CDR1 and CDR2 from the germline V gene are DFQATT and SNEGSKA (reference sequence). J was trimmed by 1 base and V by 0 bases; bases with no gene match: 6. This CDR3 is CSARDGKRGAQETQYF. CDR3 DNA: TGCAGTGCTAGAGATGGAAAGCGGGGGGCCCAAGAGACCCAGTACTTC.

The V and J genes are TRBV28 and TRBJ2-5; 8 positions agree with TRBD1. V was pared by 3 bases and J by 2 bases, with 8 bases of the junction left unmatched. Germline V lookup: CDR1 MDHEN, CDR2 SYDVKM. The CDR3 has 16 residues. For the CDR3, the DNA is TGTGCCAGCAGTTTGTTCAGTTACAGGGGGCAAGAGACCCAGTACTTC. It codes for CASSLFSYRGQETQYF.

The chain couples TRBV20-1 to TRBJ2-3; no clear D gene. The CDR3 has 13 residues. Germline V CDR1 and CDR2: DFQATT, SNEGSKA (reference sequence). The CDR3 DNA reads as TGCAGCGAAGCTACAACAGGCACAGATACGCAGTATTTT. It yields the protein CSEATTGTDTQYF.

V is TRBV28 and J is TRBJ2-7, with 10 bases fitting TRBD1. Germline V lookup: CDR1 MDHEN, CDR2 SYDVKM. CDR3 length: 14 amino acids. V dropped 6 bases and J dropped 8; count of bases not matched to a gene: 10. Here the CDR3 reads CASRKTGGQLKQYF. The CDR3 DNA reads TGTGCCAGCAGAAAGACAGGGGGCCAACTCAAGCAGTACTTC. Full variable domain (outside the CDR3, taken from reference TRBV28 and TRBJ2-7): DVKVTQSSRYLVKRTGEKVFLECVQDMDHENMFWYRQDPGLGLRLIYFSYDVKMKEKGDIPEGYSVSREKKERFSLILESASTNQTSMYLCASRKTGGQLKQYFGPGTRLTVT.

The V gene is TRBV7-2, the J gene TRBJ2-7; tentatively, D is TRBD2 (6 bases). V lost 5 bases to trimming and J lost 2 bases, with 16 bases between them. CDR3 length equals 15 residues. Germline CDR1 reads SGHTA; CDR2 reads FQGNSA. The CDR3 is CASSPRPGEAYEQYF. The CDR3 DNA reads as TGTGCCAGCAGCCCAAGGCCCGGGGAGGCCTACGAGCAGTACTTC.

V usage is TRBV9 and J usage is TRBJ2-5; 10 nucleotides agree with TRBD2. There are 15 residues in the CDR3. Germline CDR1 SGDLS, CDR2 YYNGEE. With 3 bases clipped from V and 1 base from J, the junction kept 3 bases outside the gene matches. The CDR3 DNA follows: TGTGCCAGCAGCGGAGCGGGGGGGAGCCAAGAGACCCAGTACTTC. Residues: CASSGAGGSQETQYF.

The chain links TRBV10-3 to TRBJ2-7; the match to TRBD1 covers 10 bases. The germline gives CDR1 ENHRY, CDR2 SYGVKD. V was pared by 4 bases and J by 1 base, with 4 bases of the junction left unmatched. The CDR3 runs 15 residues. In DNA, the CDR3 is TGTGCCATCAGTGCCCCGGGACAGGGGTCCTACGAGCAGTACTTC. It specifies CAISAPGQGSYEQYF.

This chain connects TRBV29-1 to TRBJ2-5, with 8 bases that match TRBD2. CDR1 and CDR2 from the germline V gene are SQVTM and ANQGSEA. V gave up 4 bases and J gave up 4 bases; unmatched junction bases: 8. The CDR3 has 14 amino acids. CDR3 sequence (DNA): TGCAGCGTTGTCCCCAGCGGGGGTCGAGAGACCCAGTACTTC. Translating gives CSVVPSGGRETQYF.

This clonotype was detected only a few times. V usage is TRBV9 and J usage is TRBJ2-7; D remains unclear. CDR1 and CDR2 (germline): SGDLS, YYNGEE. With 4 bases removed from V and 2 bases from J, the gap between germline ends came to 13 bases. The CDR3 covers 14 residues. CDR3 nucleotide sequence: TGTGCCAGCAGCCCTGGGGTCAGTACCTACGAGCAGTACTTC. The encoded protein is CASSPGVSTYEQYF.

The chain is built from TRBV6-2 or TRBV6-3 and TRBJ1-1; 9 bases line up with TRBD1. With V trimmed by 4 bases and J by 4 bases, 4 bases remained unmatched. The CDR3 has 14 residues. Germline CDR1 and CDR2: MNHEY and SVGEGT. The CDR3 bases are TGTGCCAGCAGTTTACAGGGGGCCATCACTGAAGCTTTCTTT. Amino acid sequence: CASSLQGAITEAFF.

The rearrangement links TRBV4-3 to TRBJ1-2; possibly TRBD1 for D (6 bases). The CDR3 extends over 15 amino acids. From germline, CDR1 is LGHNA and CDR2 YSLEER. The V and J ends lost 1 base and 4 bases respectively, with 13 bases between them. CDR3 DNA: TGCGCCAGCAGCCAAGCATATCCGGACAGCTATGGCTACACCTTC. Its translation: CASSQAYPDSYGYTF.

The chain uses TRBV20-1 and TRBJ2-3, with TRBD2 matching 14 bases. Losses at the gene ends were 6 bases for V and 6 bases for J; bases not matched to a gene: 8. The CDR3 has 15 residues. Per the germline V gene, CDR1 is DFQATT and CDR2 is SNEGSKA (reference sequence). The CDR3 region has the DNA TGCAGTGCACTAGGACTAGCGGGGGGAGGGGATACGCAGTATTTT. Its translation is CSALGLAGGGDTQYF.

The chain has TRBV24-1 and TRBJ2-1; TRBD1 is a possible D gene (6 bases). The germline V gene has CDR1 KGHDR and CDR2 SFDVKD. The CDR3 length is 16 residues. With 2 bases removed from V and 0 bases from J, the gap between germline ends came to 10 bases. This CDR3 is CATSDSGRGSYNEQFF. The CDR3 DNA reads TGTGCCACCAGTGATTCCGGCAGGGGCTCCTACAATGAGCAGTTCTTC.

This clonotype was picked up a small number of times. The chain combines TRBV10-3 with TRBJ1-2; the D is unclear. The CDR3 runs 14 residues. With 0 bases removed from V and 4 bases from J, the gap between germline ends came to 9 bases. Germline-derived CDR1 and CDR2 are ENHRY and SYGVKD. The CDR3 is CAISESEAGYGYTF. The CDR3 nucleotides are TGTGCCATCAGTGAGTCGGAAGCAGGCTATGGCTACACCTTC.

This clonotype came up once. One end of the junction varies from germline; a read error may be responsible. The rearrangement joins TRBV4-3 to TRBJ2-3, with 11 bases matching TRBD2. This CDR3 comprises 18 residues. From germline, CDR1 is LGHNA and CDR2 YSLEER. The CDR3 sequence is CASSQDPTSGELTDTQDF. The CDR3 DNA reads TGCGCCAGCAGCCAAGACCCGACTAGCGGGGAACTCACAGATACGCAGGATTTT.

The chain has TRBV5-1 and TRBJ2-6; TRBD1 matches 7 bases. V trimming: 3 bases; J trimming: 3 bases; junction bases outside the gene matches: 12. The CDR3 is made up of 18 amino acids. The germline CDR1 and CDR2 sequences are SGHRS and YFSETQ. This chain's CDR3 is CASSSRQGSLSGANVLTF. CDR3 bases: TGCGCCAGCAGCTCCCGACAGGGATCCTTAAGTGGGGCCAACGTCCTGACTTTC.